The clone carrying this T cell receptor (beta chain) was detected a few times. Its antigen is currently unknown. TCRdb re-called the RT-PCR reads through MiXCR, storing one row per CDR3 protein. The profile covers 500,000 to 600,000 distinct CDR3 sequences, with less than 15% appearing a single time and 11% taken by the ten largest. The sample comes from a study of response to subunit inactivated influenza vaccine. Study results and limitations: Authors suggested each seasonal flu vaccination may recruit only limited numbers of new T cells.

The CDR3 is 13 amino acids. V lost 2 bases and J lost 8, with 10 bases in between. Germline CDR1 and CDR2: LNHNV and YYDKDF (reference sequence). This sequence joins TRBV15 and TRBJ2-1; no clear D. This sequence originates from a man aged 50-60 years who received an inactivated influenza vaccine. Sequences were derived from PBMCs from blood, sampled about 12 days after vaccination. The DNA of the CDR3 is TGTGCCACCAGCAGACGACAAGTAGATGAGCAGTTCTTC. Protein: CATSRRQVDEQFF. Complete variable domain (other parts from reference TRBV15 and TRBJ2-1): DAMVIQNPRYQVTQFGKPVTLSCSQTLNHNVMYWYQQKSSQAPKLLFHYYDKDFNNEADTPDNFQSRRPNTSFCFLDIRSPGLGDTAMYLCATSRRQVDEQFFGPGTRLTVL.